This T cell receptor (beta chain) was found in a study of regulatory T cells in long-lasting Graves disease. The TCR beta library used iRepertoire HTBI primers with Arm-PCR amplification of CDR3. TCRdb analysed the multiplex PCR reads with MiXCR anew, one entry per CDR3 protein. The sample lists some 500,000 distinct CDR3 sequences; approximately 16% were seen once. Study conclusions and caveats: Those with persistent disease had in common more public clonotypes (around 2,700) than new patients (966). Small numbers of samples may have cut accuracy. Persistent Graves' patients showed reduced TCR diversity versus newly diagnosed patients.

The germline V gene has CDR1 SGHRS and CDR2 YFSETQ. The V and J ends lost 4 bases and 0 bases, in that order; junction bases with no gene match: 6. The CDR3 covers 16 residues. Time point in this sample: newly diagnosed GD, antithyroid drugs for less than 3 months. The TCR library was made from RNA extracted from PBMCs. Concerning this clonotype: Its specificity is not known.

This sample also appeared in a second study, on T cells in Graves' hyperthyroidism and ophthalmopathy.

The input for sequencing was peripheral blood mononuclear cells (PBMCs), taken at new diagnosis, from a patient treated with antithyroid drugs. The chain joins TRBV5-1 to TRBJ1-4; TRBD1 agrees at 7 bases. This TCR came from a woman aged 35-65 years with Graves disease. CDR3 DNA sequence: TGCGCCAGCAGCAGGGACAGACCTGCAACTAATGAAAAACTGTTTTTT. Protein: CASSRDRPATNEKLFF.